This T cell receptor beta chain was captured by sequencing in a study of regulatory T cells in long-lasting Graves disease. Study information: Over 5 years of antithyroid drugs plus positive TSH receptor antibodies defined persistent Graves' disease. Findings of the study overall: Gene preferences differed: TRBV28, TRBJ1-2, TRBJ2-5 in persistent cases.

Construction of TCR beta libraries relied on iRepertoire HTBI primers and on Arm-PCR targeting CDR3 regions. TCRdb independently ran MiXCR on the multiplex PCR reads; one entry per CDR3 protein. The repertoire holds around 460,000 distinct CDR3 sequences, with 22% as singletons. Time point reported: persistent/refractory GD, antithyroid drugs over 5 years with positive TRAb. PBMC-derived RNA was used for the TCR library. Patients with Graves' disease were diagnosed by American Thyroid Association guidelines. A roughly 10-milliliter sample of peripheral blood was drawn into EDTA tubes. The germline V and J ends were trimmed by 0 bases and 1 base, with 6 bases remaining between them. Germline V gives CDR1 DFQATT, CDR2 SNEGSKA (reference sequence). This CDR3 has 13 amino acids. This clonotype was picked up many times. Its cognate antigen is unknown.

The clonotype comes from a female donor with Graves disease. The V and J genes are TRBV20-1 and TRBJ1-1; D unclear. The sample consisted of peripheral blood mononuclear cells (PBMCs), taken when the disease was refractory, from a patient treated with antithyroid drugs. The CDR3 DNA is TGCAGTGCTAGAGATCGGGGGAACACTGAAGCTTTCTTT. Translation gives CSARDRGNTEAFF.